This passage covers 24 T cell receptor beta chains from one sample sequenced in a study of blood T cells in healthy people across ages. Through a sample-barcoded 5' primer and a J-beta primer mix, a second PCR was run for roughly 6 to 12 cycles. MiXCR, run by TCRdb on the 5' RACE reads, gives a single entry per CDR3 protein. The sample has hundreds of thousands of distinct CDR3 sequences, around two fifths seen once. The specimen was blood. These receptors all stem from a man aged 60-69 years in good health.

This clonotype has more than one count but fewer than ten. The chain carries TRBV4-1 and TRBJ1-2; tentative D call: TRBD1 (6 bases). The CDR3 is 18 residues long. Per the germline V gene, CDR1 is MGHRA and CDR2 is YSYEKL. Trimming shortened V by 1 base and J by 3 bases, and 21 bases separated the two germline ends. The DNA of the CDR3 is TGCGCCAGCAGCCAAGTTAGTAGCCCCGGGGGCAGTTACTATGGCTACACCTTC. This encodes CASSQVSSPGGSYYGYTF.

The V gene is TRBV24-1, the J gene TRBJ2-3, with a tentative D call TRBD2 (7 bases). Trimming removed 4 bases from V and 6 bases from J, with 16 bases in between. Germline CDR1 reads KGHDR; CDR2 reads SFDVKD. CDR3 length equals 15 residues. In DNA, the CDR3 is TGTGCCACCAGTGAGAGAAGGGGGGGATTCGATACGCAGTATTTT. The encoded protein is CATSERRGGFDTQYF.

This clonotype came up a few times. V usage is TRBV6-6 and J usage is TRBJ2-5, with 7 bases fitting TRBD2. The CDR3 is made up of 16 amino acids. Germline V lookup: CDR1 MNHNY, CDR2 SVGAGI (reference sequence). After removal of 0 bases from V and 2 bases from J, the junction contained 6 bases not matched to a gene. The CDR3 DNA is TGTGCCAGCAGTTACTCGATGCCGGGGGGACAAGAGACCCAGTACTTC. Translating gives CASSYSMPGGQETQYF.

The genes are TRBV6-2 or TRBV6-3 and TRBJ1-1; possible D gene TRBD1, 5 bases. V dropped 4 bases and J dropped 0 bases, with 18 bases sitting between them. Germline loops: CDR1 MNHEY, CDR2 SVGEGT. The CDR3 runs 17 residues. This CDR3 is CASSLSAGQALNTEAFF. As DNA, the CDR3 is TGTGCCAGCAGTTTAAGTGCGGGGCAGGCGTTGAACACTGAAGCTTTCTTT.

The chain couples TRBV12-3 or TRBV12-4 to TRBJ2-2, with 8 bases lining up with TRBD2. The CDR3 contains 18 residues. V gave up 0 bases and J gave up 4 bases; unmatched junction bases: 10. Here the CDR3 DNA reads TGTGCCAGCAGTTTAGCCGTAGGAGTAGCGGGACCCACCGGGGAGCTGTTTTTT. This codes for CASSLAVGVAGPTGELFF.

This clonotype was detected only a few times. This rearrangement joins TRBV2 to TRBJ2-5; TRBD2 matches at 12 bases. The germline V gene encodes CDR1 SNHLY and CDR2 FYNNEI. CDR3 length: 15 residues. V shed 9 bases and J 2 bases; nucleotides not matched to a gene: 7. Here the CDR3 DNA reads TGTGCCAGAAGGACTAGCGGGGTAACGCAAGAGACCCAGTACTTC. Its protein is CARRTSGVTQETQYF.

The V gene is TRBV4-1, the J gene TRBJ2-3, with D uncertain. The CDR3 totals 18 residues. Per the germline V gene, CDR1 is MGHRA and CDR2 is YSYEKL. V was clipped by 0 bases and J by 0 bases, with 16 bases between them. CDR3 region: CASSQDRSSSMSTDTQYF. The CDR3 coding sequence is TGCGCCAGCAGCCAAGATCGTAGTAGCTCAATGAGCACAGATACGCAGTATTTT.

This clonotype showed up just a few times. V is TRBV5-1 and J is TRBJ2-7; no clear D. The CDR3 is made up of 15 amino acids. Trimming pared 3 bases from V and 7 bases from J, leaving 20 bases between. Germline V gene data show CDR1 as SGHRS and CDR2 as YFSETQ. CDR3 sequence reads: CASSSDTASYNEQYF. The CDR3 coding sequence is TGCGCCAGCAGCTCCGACACAGCCTCCTACAATGAGCAGTACTTC.

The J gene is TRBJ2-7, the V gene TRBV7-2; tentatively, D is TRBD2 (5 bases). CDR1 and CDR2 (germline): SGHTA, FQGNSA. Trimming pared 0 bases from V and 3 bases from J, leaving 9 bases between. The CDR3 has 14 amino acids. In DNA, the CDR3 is TGTGCCAGCAGCTTAGCGGGAGTCGGCTACGAGCAGTACTTC. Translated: CASSLAGVGYEQYF.

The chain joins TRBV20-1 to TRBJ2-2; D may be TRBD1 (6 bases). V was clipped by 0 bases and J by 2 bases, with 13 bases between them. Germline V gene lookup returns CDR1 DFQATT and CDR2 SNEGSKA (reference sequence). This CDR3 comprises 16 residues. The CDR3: CSAREVSQGNTGELFF. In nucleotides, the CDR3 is TGCAGTGCTAGAGAAGTTTCACAGGGTAACACCGGGGAGCTGTTTTTT.

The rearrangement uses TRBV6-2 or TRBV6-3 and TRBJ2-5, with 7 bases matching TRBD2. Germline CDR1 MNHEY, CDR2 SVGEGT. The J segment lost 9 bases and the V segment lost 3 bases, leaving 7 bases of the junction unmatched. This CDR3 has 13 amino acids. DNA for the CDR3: TGTGCCAGCAGTTATGTGCCTCGGGAGGCCCAGTACTTC. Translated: CASSYVPREAQYF.

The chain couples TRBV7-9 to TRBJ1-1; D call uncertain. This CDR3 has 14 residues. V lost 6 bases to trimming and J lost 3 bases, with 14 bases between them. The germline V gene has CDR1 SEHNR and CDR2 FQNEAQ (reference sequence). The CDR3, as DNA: TGTGCCAGCAGGATGGGCGGGTTCCACACTGAAGCTTTCTTT. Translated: CASRMGGFHTEAFF.

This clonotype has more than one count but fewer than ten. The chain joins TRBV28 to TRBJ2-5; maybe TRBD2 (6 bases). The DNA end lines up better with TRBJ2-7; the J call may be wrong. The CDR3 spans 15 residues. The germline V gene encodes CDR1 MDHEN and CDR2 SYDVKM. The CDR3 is CASSPPLLGGNEQYF. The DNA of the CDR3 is TGTGCCAGCAGCCCGCCTTTGTTGGGCGGGAACGAGCAGTACTTC.

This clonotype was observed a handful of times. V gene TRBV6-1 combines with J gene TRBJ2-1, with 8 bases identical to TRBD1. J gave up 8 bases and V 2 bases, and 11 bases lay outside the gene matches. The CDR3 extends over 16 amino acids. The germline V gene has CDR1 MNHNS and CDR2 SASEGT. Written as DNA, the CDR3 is TGTGCCAGCAGTGAAAAGGGAGGTCGGACAGGGTATGAGCAGTTCTTC. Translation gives CASSEKGGRTGYEQFF.

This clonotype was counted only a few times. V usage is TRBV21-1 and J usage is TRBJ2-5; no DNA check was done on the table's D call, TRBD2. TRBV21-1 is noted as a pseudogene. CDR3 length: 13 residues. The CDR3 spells CASSKLGFSEQYF. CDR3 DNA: TGTGCCAGCAGCAAGCTAGGTTTTTCTGAGCAGTACTTC.

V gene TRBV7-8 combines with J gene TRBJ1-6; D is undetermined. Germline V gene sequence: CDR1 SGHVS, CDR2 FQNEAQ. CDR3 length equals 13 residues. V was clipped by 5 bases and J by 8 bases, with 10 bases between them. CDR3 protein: CASSPLPDSPLHF. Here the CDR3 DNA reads TGTGCCAGCAGCCCACTTCCAGATTCACCCCTCCACTTT. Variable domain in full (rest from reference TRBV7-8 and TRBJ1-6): GAGVSQSPRYKVAKRGQDVALRCDPISGHVSLFWYQQALGQGPEFLTYFQNEAQLDKSGLPSDRFFAERPEGSVSTLKIQRTQQEDSAVYLCASSPLPDSPLHFGNGTRLTVT.

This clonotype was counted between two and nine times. CDR3 protein: CASRIRTEALKETQYF. The CDR3 DNA is TGTGCCAGCAGAATACGGACAGAAGCACTCAAAGAGACCCAGTACTTC. The V and J genes are TRBV5-6 and TRBJ2-5; D is perhaps TRBD1 (6 bases). The CDR3 has 16 residues. V was trimmed by 5 bases and J by 3 bases, leaving 20 bases between them. Germline V CDR1 and CDR2: SGHDT, YYEEEE.

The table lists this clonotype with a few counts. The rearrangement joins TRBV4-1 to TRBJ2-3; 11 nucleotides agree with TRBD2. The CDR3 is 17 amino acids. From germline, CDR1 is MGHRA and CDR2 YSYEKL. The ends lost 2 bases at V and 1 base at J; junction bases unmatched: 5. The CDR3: CASSQSGTSGRTDTQYF. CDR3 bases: TGCGCCAGCAGCCAATCTGGGACTAGCGGACGCACAGATACGCAGTATTTT.

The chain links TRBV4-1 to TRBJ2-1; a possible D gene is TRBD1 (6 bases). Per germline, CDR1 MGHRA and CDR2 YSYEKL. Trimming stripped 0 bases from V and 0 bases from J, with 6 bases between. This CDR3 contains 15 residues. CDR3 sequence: CASSQEQGSYNEQFF. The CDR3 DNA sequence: TGCGCCAGCAGCCAAGAACAGGGCTCCTACAATGAGCAGTTCTTC.

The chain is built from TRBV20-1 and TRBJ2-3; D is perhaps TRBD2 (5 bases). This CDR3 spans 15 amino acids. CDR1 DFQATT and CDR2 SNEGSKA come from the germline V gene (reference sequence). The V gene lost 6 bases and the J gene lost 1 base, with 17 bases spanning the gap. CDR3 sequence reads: CSAPFMLARTDTQYF. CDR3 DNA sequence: TGCAGTGCCCCCTTTATGCTAGCCCGCACAGATACGCAGTATTTT.

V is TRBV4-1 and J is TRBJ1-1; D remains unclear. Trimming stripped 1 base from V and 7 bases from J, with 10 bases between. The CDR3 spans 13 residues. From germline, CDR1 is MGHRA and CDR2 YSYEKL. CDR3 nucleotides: TGCGCCAGCAGCCAAGTAGGGTCTAGTGAAGCTTTCTTT. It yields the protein CASSQVGSSEAFF.

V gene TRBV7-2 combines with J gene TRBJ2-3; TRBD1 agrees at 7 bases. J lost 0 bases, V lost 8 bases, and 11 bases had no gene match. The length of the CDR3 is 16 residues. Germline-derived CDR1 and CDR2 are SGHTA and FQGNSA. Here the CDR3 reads CASGRQGAISTDTQYF. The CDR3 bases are TGTGCCAGCGGACGACAGGGCGCTATTAGCACAGATACGCAGTATTTT. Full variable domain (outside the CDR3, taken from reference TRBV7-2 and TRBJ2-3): GAGVSQSPSNKVTEKGKDVELRCDPISGHTALYWYRQSLGQGLEFLIYFQGNSAPDKSGLPSDRFSAERTGGSVSTLTIQRTQQEDSAVYLCASGRQGAISTDTQYFGPGTRLTVL.

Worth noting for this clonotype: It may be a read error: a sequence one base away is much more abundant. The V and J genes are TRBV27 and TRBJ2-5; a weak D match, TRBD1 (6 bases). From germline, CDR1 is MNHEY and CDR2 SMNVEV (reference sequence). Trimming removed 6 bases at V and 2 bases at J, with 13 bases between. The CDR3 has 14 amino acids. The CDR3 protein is CASRLQGQQETQYF. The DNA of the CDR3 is TGTGCCAGCAGGTTACAGGGACAACAAGAGACCCAGTACTTC.

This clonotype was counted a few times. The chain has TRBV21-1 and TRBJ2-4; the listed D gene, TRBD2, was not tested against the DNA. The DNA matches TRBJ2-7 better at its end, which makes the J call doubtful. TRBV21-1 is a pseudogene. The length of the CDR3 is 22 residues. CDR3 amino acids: CASSKRGSLRTSGGAIVYEQYF. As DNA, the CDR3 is TGTGCCAGCAGCAAAAGGGGGTCTTTACGGACTAGCGGGGGGGCGATAGTCTACGAGCAGTACTTC.